Given below is one TCR beta chain in context. This sample was included in a study of blood T cell repertoires in COVID-19. Turning to the study itself: Acute-phase and convalescent COVID-19 samples originated in the United States, Italy and Spain. PBMCs, B-cell-depleted T cells, or T cells were the source of the cDNA or gDNA that made up the material.

Authors' methods: Amplification from reference gene primers served as the basis for estimated nucleated cell counts. Clones were read by immunoSEQ multiplex PCR, and TCRdb kept only the in-frame ones, dropping some. That table supplies the V and J calls and clone size; D and trimming were determined from the DNA. The top ten hold less than 3% of the sample, which has tens of thousands of clones, roughly four fifths seen once. V lost 5 bases and J lost 1, with 12 bases in between. Germline CDR1 and CDR2: SGDLS and YYNGEE. The CDR3 is 14 amino acids. This chain uses TRBV9 with TRBJ1-2, with D possibly matching TRBD1 (5 bases). The receptor was isolated from a woman aged 55-69 years with acute or convalescent COVID-19. The sequenced material came from peripheral blood. Written as DNA, the CDR3 is TGTGCCAGCAGGGGGCAGTGGAGTAACTATGGCTACACCTTC. Amino acids: CASRGQWSNYGYTF.